This TCR beta chain is drawn from a study of hypomethylating agent response in myelodysplastic syndrome (dated by TCRdb to about 2021). For the wider study: Patients were treated with the hypomethylating agents azacitidine (most of the 11) or decitabine (3 of 11). The cohort was composed of under ten male and a couple of female myelodysplastic syndrome patients. Patients had a mean age of about 76 +/- 6.4 years, and a diploid cytogenetic profile was the most common. TET2 was the most frequent mutation, present in about 50% of the 11 patients. Roughly six patients had a response of complete response or hematologic improvement, and roughly five patients did not respond. Response was defined as complete response or hematologic improvement, and any patient who met neither criterion was considered a non-responder. Findings and caveats that apply to the study as a whole: Age matching of healthy control donors to MDS patients was not performed, and the MDS versus healthy comparison could have been impacted by this lack of age matching. The shared GLIPH2 clusters might recognize novel MDS antigens, but this possibility was not confirmed and requires experimental validation. Only approximately 10 patients were analyzed, so the study cohort was small. After hypomethylating agent treatment, no significant change in richness, rarefaction diversity or clonality was seen, either across all patients or within response groups. Novel clonotypes appeared more often in responders, whereas non-responders had more contracted clonotypes after treatment.

The library relied on the immunoSEQ multiplex PCR assay. Sequencing was run at survey resolution with two replicates of approximately 200 ng each, for a total of about 400 ng of DNA per sample. The hsTCRB kit detected rearranged TCRB sequences in genomic DNA using multiplex PCR primers targeting V and J genes. The first PCR used the QIAGEN Multiplex PCR Kit for 30 to 35 cycles to amplify the CDR3 region. Sample barcodes and Illumina adapters were attached to each replicate during a second PCR lasting about 8 cycles. Pooled libraries were quantified using a QuantStudio 6 and the KAPA library quantification kit. Roughly 14 pM of pooled libraries was sequenced on an Illumina MiSeq using 156-cycle single-end reads plus a 15-cycle index read. Turning to the authors' computational methods: VDJdb annotation flagged less than 2% of 168,753 unique clonotypes as previously reported viral-epitope-specific. The immunoSEQ Data Assistant and immunoSEQ Analyzer converted raw reads into normalized, annotated TCRB repertoires. BioAnalyzer and version 0.6.5 of the immunarch R package were the tools used for clonotype analysis. Every repertoire was downsampled to the clone count of the smallest repertoire before richness was estimated. Clonotypes were categorized as expanded, contracted or novel by Fisher's exact tests, where a novel clonotype had zero frequency before treatment. Significantly changed CDR3 beta sequences were clustered with GLIPH2 using simulation_depth=1000 and kmer_min_depth=3, and CDR3s shorter than five residues were excluded. TCRdb stores this immuneACCESS table with in-frame sequences only. Part of the clones is absent; in the studies checked, under half of the shortfall reflects unresolved V genes, and no reason is known for the rest. D and trimming were read from the DNA, whereas the V and J calls and clone size are those reported in that table. This sample lists about 10,000 clones; around 80% were detected once. About 4% of the sample goes to the ten largest clones.

Bulk bone marrow was analyzed, and T-cell subsets were not sorted. Bone marrow from some 10 myelodysplastic syndrome patients was immunosequenced for TCR beta CDR3 regions before and after hypomethylating agent therapy. For longitudinal repertoire tracking, every patient provided one baseline bone marrow and two to three bone marrows collected at different post-treatment timepoints. Whole bone marrow served as the source for genomic DNA extraction, with DNA quality checked using TapeStation, NanoDrop OneC and PicoGreen assays. As concerns this clone: The antigen it recognizes is unknown. One base away there is no much larger clone; base qualities are not given.

The sample consisted of bone marrow, taken before or after starting hypomethylating agent treatment for myelodysplastic syndrome (not recorded which). The receptor was isolated from a human donor with myelodysplastic syndrome.

The encoded CDR3 is CASSRAGGRGYEQYF. The sequenced DNA: TGTGCCAGCAGCCGCGCAGGGGGTAGGGGCTACGAGCAGTACTTC. The chain joins TRBV7-9 to TRBJ2-7, and 7 junction bases match TRBD1. Its CDR3 holds 15 amino acids, cysteine through phenylalanine. Left in the record is the CDR3 DNA by itself, 45 bases read in frame from the first base. CDR1 and CDR2, per the germline V gene (reference sequence), are SEHNR and FQNEAQ. Trimming takes 5 bases off V and 3 bases off J; junction bases not matched to a gene: 10.